These 23 T cell receptor beta chains share one sample of origin, sequenced in a study of lymphopenia after photon versus proton radiotherapy. Clones were sequenced by immunoSEQ multiplex PCR, and TCRdb holds only the in-frame ones, with some missing. The sample holds about 24,000 clones, around 84% seen once. This specimen was peripheral blood, taken from a patient treated with photon-based radiotherapy. These receptors all come from a man aged 55 to 70 with pancreatic cancer.

CDR3 coding DNA: TGTGCCTGGAGTCACCAGACAGGGATGGCTTTCTTT. The encoded protein is CAWSHQTGMAFF. The V and J genes are TRBV30 and TRBJ1-1; TRBD1 matches at 7 bases. After removal of 2 bases from V and 11 bases from J, the junction contained 8 bases not matched to a gene. Germline CDR1 reads GTSNPN; CDR2 reads SVGIG (reference sequence). CDR3 length: 12 amino acids. Complete variable domain (other parts from reference TRBV30 and TRBJ1-1): SQTIHQWPATLVQPVGSPLSLECTVEGTSNPNLYWYRQAAGRGLQLLFYSVGIGQISSEVPQNLSASRPQDRQFILSSKKLLLSDSGFYLCAWSHQTGMAFFGQGTRLTVV.

The rearrangement uses TRBV2 and TRBJ2-3; 7 bases align to TRBD2. With V trimmed by 8 bases and J by 0 bases, 11 bases remained unmatched. Looked up from germline, CDR1 is SNHLY and CDR2 is FYNNEI. This CDR3 has 16 residues. In DNA form, the CDR3 reads TGTGCCAGCCTCCCTCGGGGAGCGGGGAGCACAGATACGCAGTATTTT. Encoded protein: CASLPRGAGSTDTQYF.

The rearrangement links TRBV6-4 to TRBJ2-3, with D maybe TRBD1 (5 bases). Per germline, CDR1 MRHNA and CDR2 SNTAGT. The germline V and J ends were trimmed by 3 bases and 0 bases, with 7 bases remaining between them. This CDR3 has 14 residues. In DNA form, the CDR3 reads TGTGCCAGCAGTGAGACAGATAGCACAGATACGCAGTATTTT. Translating gives CASSETDSTDTQYF.

The rearrangement uses TRBV30 and TRBJ1-2; the match to TRBD1 covers 8 bases. The CDR3 consists of 14 residues. V lost 4 bases and J lost 4; bases outside the gene matches: 8. Germline V CDR1 and CDR2: GTSNPN, SVGIG (reference sequence). CDR3 protein: CAWTDRATSYGYTF. In DNA form, the CDR3 reads TGTGCCTGGACGGACAGGGCGACCTCCTATGGCTACACCTTC.

The chain employs TRBV30 and TRBJ1-2; no clear D. Per germline, CDR1 GTSNPN and CDR2 SVGIG (reference sequence). The CDR3 has 12 residues. Trimming left V 3 bases short and J 2 bases short, with 7 bases between. The CDR3 spells CAWRYGNYGYTF. In nucleotides, the CDR3 is TGTGCCTGGAGGTACGGAAACTATGGCTACACCTTC.

The CDR3 is CASSRLPAGYGYTF. The CDR3 nucleotides are TGTGCCAGCAGCCGGTTACCCGCGGGGTATGGCTACACCTTC. J is TRBJ1-2 and V is TRBV6-5; D is undetermined. The CDR3 extends over 14 amino acids. The ends were cut back, 6 bases at V and 5 bases at J, with 16 bases in the middle. CDR1 and CDR2 from the germline V gene are MNHEY and SVGAGI.

The chain links TRBV6-1 to TRBJ1-5; 9 positions agree with TRBD1. Losses at the gene ends were 6 bases for V and 1 base for J; bases not matched to a gene: 4. The CDR3 covers 15 residues. Germline V gene sequence: CDR1 MNHNS, CDR2 SASEGT. In nucleotides, the CDR3 is TGTGCCAGCAGAAAGGACAGGGGAAGCAATCAGCCCCAGCATTTT. Translating it yields CASRKDRGSNQPQHF.

The genes are TRBV13 and TRBJ1-2; 9 bases agree with TRBD1. Germline CDR1 PRHDT, CDR2 FYEKMQ (reference sequence). Trimming took 5 bases from V and 3 from J; bases not matched to a gene: 13. The CDR3 runs 17 residues. CDR3 protein: CASSHRGVQGAYYGYTF. The CDR3 DNA is TGTGCCAGCAGCCACCGAGGTGTACAGGGGGCTTACTATGGCTACACCTTC.

This rearrangement joins TRBV7-8 to TRBJ1-5; 7 bases match TRBD1. V shed 3 bases, J shed 6 bases, and the junction held 14 bases outside the gene matches. CDR1 and CDR2 (germline): SGHVS, FQNEAQ. There are 17 residues in the CDR3. The CDR3 DNA is TGTGCCAGCAGCTTGTACCACGGACAGGTTATGGGTCAGCCCCAGCATTTT. Translating gives CASSLYHGQVMGQPQHF.

The chain links TRBV18 to TRBJ1-4, with unresolved D. The germline V gene encodes CDR1 KGHSH and CDR2 LQKENI. V shed 3 bases and J shed 4 bases, with 9 bases lying between them. This CDR3 is built from 14 residues. CDR3 in amino acids: CASSPPRSNEKLFF. As DNA, the CDR3 is TGTGCCAGCTCACCCCCAAGGAGTAATGAAAAACTGTTTTTT.

This sequence joins TRBV4-1 and TRBJ2-2; perhaps TRBD2 as D (5 bases). The CDR3 is made up of 20 amino acids. Trimming removed 6 bases at V and 0 bases at J, with 26 bases between. Germline V gene sequence: CDR1 MGHRA, CDR2 YSYEKL. This CDR3 reads CASRPTKASPKKTNTGELFF. The CDR3 DNA is TGCGCCAGCAGACCAACAAAGGCTAGCCCTAAAAAAACGAACACCGGGGAGCTGTTTTTT.

V usage is TRBV6-5 and J usage is TRBJ1-2, with D hard to call. CDR3 length: 15 amino acids. With 0 bases removed from V and 6 bases from J, the gap between germline ends came to 14 bases. CDR1 is MNHEY and CDR2 is SVGAGI in the germline V gene. Written as DNA, the CDR3 is TGTGCCAGCAGTTACTCGGCCGGGTTAAGGAATGGCTACACCTTC. This codes for CASSYSAGLRNGYTF.

This clone was seen a handful of times. The V and J genes are TRBV10-2 and TRBJ1-1, with D unresolved. Deletions cut 3 bases from V and 11 bases from J, with 13 bases between. Germline-derived CDR1 and CDR2 are WSHSY and SAAADI. The CDR3 length is 12 residues. The CDR3 bases are TGCGCCAGCAGTGACGGCAGTTTGGCGGCTTTCTTT. It yields the protein CASSDGSLAAFF.

J is TRBJ2-5 and V is TRBV5-4; 9 positions agree with TRBD1. The CDR3 length is 14 residues. Germline trimming cut 0 bases from V and 5 bases from J; bases unmatched to any gene: 2. Germline lookup yields CDR1 SGHNT and CDR2 YYREEE (reference sequence). The CDR3 region is CASSLDRGQETQYF. The CDR3 region has the DNA TGTGCCAGCAGCTTGGACAGGGGGCAGGAGACCCAGTACTTC.

The V call is TRBV19, the J call TRBJ2-7, with TRBD1 matching over 8 bases. V lost 7 bases, J lost 3 bases, and 2 bases stayed unmatched. Germline CDR1 and CDR2: LNHDA and SQIVND (reference sequence). The CDR3 loop spans 12 amino acids. This CDR3 reads CASKDRGYEQYF. The CDR3 bases are TGTGCCAGTAAAGACAGGGGCTACGAGCAGTACTTC.

This clone was detected once. The chain links TRBV25-1 to TRBJ1-2; 7 bases fit TRBD1. Unmatched junction bases numbered 7, after V lost 0 bases and J lost 6 bases. This CDR3 spans 15 amino acids. The germline V gene encodes CDR1 MGHDK and CDR2 SYGVNS. The CDR3 nucleotides read TGTGCCAGCAGTGAATATAGACAGGGCACGGATGGCTACACCTTC. Protein product: CASSEYRQGTDGYTF.

The chain links TRBV6-1 to TRBJ2-1; 7 nucleotides line up with TRBD2. The germline gives CDR1 MNHNS, CDR2 SASEGT. V lost 3 bases and J lost 0; bases outside the gene matches: 8. The CDR3 has 17 residues. CDR3 sequence reads: CASSDNRGLSSYNEQFF. The CDR3 nucleotides are TGTGCCAGCAGTGACAACCGGGGACTAAGCTCCTACAATGAGCAGTTCTTC.

The genes are TRBV6-1 and TRBJ1-5; D might be TRBD1 (5 bases). V was trimmed by 2 bases and J by 5 bases, leaving 16 bases between them. This CDR3 comprises 16 residues. Germline V gene sequence: CDR1 MNHNS, CDR2 SASEGT. CDR3 sequence reads: CASSEPGLRVDQPQHF. The CDR3, as DNA: TGTGCCAGCAGTGAACCCGGACTCAGGGTGGATCAGCCCCAGCATTTT.

V usage is TRBV5-4 and J usage is TRBJ2-7; D not resolved. V was cut by 4 bases and J by 4 bases, with 15 bases left in between. CDR3 length: 14 residues. The germline CDR1 and CDR2 sequences are SGHNT and YYREEE (reference sequence). The CDR3 DNA is TGTGCCAGCAGCCGAAAGAATACCCAATACGAGCAGTACTTC. This gives the protein CASSRKNTQYEQYF. Filled out from reference TRBV5-4 and TRBJ2-7, the complete variable domain reads ETGVTQSPTHLIKTRGQQVTLRCSSQSGHNTVSWYQQALGQGPQFIFQYYREEENGRGNFPPRFSGLQFPNYSSELNVNALELDDSALYLCASSRKNTQYEQYFGPGTRLTVT.

V is TRBV7-8 and J is TRBJ1-4; a possible D gene is TRBD1 (5 bases). This CDR3 is built from 16 residues. Germline V lookup: CDR1 SGHVS, CDR2 FQNEAQ. Trimming shortened V by 2 bases and J by 5 bases, and 15 bases separated the two germline ends. The CDR3 bases are TGTGCCAGCAGCTTATTTTTTAGGGGAGCAAATGAAAAACTGTTTTTT. It encodes CASSLFFRGANEKLFF.

CDR3 sequence: CASSPGTGALVYNEQFF. In DNA form, the CDR3 reads TGCGCCAGCAGCCCCGGGACAGGGGCCCTCGTTTACAATGAGCAGTTCTTC. The chain combines TRBV5-1 with TRBJ2-1, with 10 bases matching TRBD1. Germline assignment: CDR1 SGHRS and CDR2 YFSETQ. The J segment lost 4 bases and the V segment lost 4 bases, leaving 11 bases of the junction unmatched. The CDR3 length is 17 residues. Combining the CDR3 with reference TRBV5-1 and TRBJ2-1 gives the whole variable domain KAGVTQTPRYLIKTRGQQVTLSCSPISGHRSVSWYQQTPGQGLQFLFEYFSETQRNKGNFPGRFSGRQFSNSRSEMNVSTLELGDSALYLCASSPGTGALVYNEQFFGPGTRLTVL.

CDR3 sequence (DNA): TGCGCCAGCGCGGCGGTTGCAGCGGGGCTGGTGACCCAGTACTTC. Translation gives CASAAVAAGLVTQYF. The genes are TRBV4-1 and TRBJ2-5; 7 bases agree with TRBD2. CDR1 is MGHRA, CDR2 YSYEKL, per germline. CDR3 length equals 15 residues. V trimming: 8 bases; J trimming: 7 bases; junction bases outside the gene matches: 16.

This clone was recorded once. The chain uses TRBV10-1 and TRBJ1-1, with no clear D. Germline loops: CDR1 WNHNN, CDR2 SYGVQD (reference sequence). V was shortened by 10 bases and J by 4 bases, with 16 bases between the two germline ends. The CDR3 runs to 13 residues. CDR3 coding DNA: TGCGCCACTTGTAGGGATATCGGCACTGAAGCTTTCTTT. It encodes CATCRDIGTEAFF.